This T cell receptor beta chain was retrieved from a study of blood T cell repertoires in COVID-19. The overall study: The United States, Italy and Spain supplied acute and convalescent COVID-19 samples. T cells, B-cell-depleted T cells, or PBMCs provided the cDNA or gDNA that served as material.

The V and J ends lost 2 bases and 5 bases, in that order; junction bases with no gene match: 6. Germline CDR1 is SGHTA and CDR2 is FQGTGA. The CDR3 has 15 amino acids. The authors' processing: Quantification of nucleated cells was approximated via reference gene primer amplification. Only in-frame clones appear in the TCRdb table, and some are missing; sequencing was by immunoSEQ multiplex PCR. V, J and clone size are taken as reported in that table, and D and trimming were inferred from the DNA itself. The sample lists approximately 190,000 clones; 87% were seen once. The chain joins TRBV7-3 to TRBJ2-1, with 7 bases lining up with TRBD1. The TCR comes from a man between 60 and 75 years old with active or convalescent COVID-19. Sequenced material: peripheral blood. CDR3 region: CASSLGQGDHNEQFF. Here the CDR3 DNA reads TGTGCCAGCAGCTTAGGGCAGGGGGATCACAATGAGCAGTTCTTC. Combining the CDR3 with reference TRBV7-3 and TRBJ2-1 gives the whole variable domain GAGVSQTPSNKVTEKGKYVELRCDPISGHTALYWYRQSLGQGPEFLIYFQGTGAADDSGLPNDRFFAVRPEGSVSTLKIQRTERGDSAVYLCASSLGQGDHNEQFFGPGTRLTVL.